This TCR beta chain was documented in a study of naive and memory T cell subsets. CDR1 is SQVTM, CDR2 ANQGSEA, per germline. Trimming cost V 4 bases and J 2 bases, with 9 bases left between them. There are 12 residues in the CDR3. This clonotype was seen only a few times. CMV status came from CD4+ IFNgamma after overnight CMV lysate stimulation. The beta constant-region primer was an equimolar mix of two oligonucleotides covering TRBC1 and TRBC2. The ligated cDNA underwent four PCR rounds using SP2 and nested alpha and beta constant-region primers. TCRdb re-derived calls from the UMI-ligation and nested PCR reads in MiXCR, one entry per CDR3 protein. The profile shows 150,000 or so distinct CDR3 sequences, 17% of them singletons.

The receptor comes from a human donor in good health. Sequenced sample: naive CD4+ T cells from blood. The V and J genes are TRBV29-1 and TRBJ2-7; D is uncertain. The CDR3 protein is CSVGDRPYEQYF. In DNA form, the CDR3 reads TGCAGCGTTGGTGACCGACCCTACGAGCAGTACTTC.